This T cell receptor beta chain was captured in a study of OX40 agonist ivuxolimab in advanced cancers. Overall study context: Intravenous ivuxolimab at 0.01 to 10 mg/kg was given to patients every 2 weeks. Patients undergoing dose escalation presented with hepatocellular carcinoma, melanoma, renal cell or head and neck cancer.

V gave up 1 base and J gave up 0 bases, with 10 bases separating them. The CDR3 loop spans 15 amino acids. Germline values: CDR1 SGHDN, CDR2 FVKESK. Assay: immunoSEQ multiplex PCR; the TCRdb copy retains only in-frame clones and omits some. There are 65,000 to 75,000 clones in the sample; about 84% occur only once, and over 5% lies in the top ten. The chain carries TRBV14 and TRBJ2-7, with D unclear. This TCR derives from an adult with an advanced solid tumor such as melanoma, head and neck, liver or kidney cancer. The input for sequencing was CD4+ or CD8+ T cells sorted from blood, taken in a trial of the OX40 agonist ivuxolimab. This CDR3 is CASSQGLADSYEQYF. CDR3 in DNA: TGTGCCAGCAGCCAAGGTCTCGCGGACTCCTACGAGCAGTACTTC.